This T cell receptor (beta chain) emerged from a study of blood T cell repertoires in COVID-19. Study-wide context: Samples of COVID-19 (acute and convalescent) were obtained from the United States, Italy and Spain. Sample material is recorded as cDNA or gDNA derived from T cells, B-cell-depleted T cells, or PBMCs.

Source study methods: Researchers report that nucleated cell counts were estimated from reference gene primer amplification. Assay: immunoSEQ multiplex PCR; the TCRdb copy retains only in-frame clones and omits some. V and J calls and clone size follow that table, whereas D and trimming were derived from the DNA. The repertoire holds 45,000 to 60,000 clones, with approximately 86% as singletons. Trimming cost V 6 bases and J 1 base, with 9 bases left between them. Germline CDR1 is MNHEY and CDR2 is SVGAGI. The CDR3 covers 14 residues. This receptor was taken from a human donor with active COVID-19. The donor label of this sample is uncertain. The chain employs TRBV6-5 and TRBJ2-2; TRBD2 might be the D (5 bases). The sequenced sample consisted of peripheral blood. CDR3 DNA: TGTGCCAGCAGGGCGCGGGTGAACACCGGGGAGCTGTTTTTT. This codes for CASRARVNTGELFF.